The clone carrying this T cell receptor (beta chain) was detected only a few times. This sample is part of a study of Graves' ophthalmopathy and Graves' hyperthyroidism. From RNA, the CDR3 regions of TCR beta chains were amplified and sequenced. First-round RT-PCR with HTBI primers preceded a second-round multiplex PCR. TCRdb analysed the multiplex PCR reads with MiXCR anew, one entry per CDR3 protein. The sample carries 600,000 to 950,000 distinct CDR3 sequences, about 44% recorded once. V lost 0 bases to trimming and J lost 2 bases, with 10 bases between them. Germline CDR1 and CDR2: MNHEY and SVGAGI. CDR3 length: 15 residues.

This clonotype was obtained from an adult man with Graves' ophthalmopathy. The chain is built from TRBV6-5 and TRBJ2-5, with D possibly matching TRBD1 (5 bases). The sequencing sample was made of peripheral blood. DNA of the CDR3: TGTGCCAGCAGTTACTCAGGGGTACCTCAAGAGACCCAGTACTTC. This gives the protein CASSYSGVPQETQYF.